The next 10 T cell receptor beta chains were all read from a single sample in a study of cytomegalovirus exposure and HLA in healthy donors. 13 Jbeta primers and 60 Vbeta primers were used for the PCR. Sequenced by immunoSEQ multiplex PCR; TCRdb stores in-frame clones only, minus some. The sample lists 150,000 or so clones; 75% to 85% were seen once. Sequences were obtained from PBMCs. The receptors derive from a man aged 50-60 years in good health and CMV-seronegative.

This chain joins TRBV14 and TRBJ2-1; the D is unclear. The germline V gene has CDR1 SGHDN and CDR2 FVKESK. This CDR3 has 15 amino acids. V lost 5 bases, J lost 5 bases, and 16 bases lay in between. CDR3 sequence reads: CASSAATPRDNEQFF. In nucleotides, the CDR3 is TGTGCCAGCAGCGCAGCGACTCCCCGAGACAATGAGCAGTTCTTC.

The rearrangement joins TRBV19 to TRBJ1-2; perhaps TRBD1 as D (6 bases). Per germline, CDR1 LNHDA and CDR2 SQIVND (reference sequence). The CDR3 totals 15 residues. V lost 3 bases and J lost 0, with 11 bases in between. In DNA, the CDR3 is TGTGCCAGTAGTATTCTACAGGGAGCTAACTATGGCTACACCTTC. Translating it yields CASSILQGANYGYTF. Combining the CDR3 with reference TRBV19 and TRBJ1-2 gives the whole variable domain DGGITQSPKYLFRKEGQNVTLSCEQNLNHDAMYWYRQDPGQGLRLIYYSQIVNDFQKGDIAEGYSVSREKKESFPLTVTSAQKNPTAFYLCASSILQGANYGYTFGSGTRLTVV.

V gene TRBV28 combines with J gene TRBJ2-3; D remains unclear. Trimming cost V 7 bases and J 3 bases, with 8 bases left between them. The CDR3 runs to 12 residues. Germline loops: CDR1 MDHEN, CDR2 SYDVKM. For the CDR3, the DNA is TGTGCCAGCACCTCTGTTACAGATACGCAGTATTTT. Its translation is CASTSVTDTQYF.

The rearrangement uses TRBV7-6 and TRBJ2-3; TRBD2 agrees at 13 bases. CDR1 is SGHVS and CDR2 is FNYEAQ in the germline V gene. The length of the CDR3 is 15 residues. The V and J ends lost 6 bases and 6 bases, in that order; junction bases with no gene match: 6. The chain's CDR3 is CASSPQTSGGDTQYF. As DNA, the CDR3 is TGTGCCAGCAGTCCACAGACTAGCGGGGGGGATACGCAGTATTTT.

The chain combines TRBV19 with TRBJ2-1; TRBD1 aligns across 9 bases. CDR1 and CDR2 (germline): LNHDA, SQIVND (reference sequence). The CDR3 length is 14 residues. Trimming cost V 7 bases and J 2 bases; bases outside gene matches: 3. The CDR3 is CASIGQGTYNEQFF. DNA of the CDR3: TGTGCCAGTATTGGACAGGGGACCTACAATGAGCAGTTCTTC.

This chain connects TRBV7-2 to TRBJ1-1; no reliable D call. Looked up from germline, CDR1 is SGHTA and CDR2 is FQGNSA. The CDR3 spans 16 residues. V was shortened by 1 base and J by 5 bases, with 17 bases between the two germline ends. This CDR3 is CASSLEFRGGRTEAFF. The CDR3 DNA follows: TGTGCCAGCAGCTTAGAATTTCGGGGAGGGAGAACTGAAGCTTTCTTT.

The V call is TRBV7-9, the J call TRBJ2-7; TRBD2 matches 9 bases. CDR1 is SEHNR and CDR2 is FQNEAQ in the germline V gene (reference sequence). The CDR3 is made up of 15 amino acids. With 3 bases clipped from V and 2 bases from J, the junction kept 5 bases outside the gene matches. The CDR3, as DNA: TGTGCCAGCAGCTTGGGCGGGAGGGATACCTACGAGCAGTACTTC. This gives the protein CASSLGGRDTYEQYF.

In nucleotides, the CDR3 is TGTGCCAGCAGAGGGAATCAGGGGATCAATCCCGGTGAGCAGTTCTTC. Encoded protein: CASRGNQGINPGEQFF. This sequence joins TRBV5-4 and TRBJ2-1; tentative D call: TRBD1 (6 bases). The CDR3 totals 16 residues. Germline V gene data show CDR1 as SGHNT and CDR2 as YYREEE (reference sequence). The germline V and J ends were trimmed by 5 bases and 9 bases, with 24 bases remaining between them.

The chain has TRBV11-3 and TRBJ2-3; possibly TRBD2 for D (6 bases). CDR1 is SGHNT and CDR2 is YENEEA in the germline V gene. The CDR3 runs 18 residues. V lost 3 bases to trimming and J lost 2 bases, with 21 bases between them. The CDR3 coding sequence is TGTGCCAGCAGCTTTGGTTTAATCCCGGGAGTGGACACAGATACGCAGTATTTT. This codes for CASSFGLIPGVDTDTQYF.

The rearrangement links TRBV5-5 to TRBJ1-1, with D maybe TRBD1 (5 bases). The CDR3 has 14 amino acids. V shed 4 bases and J shed 5 bases, with 15 bases lying between them. Germline V lookup: CDR1 SGHKS, CDR2 YYEKEE (reference sequence). Here the CDR3 reads CASSIPGSRTEAFF. The CDR3 region has the DNA TGTGCCAGCAGCATCCCAGGGTCGAGGACTGAAGCTTTCTTT.